The rows below give T cell receptor beta chains drawn from one sample of a study of CD8 T cells in ankylosing spondylitis. MiXCR was run by TCRdb on the 5' RACE reads, yielding one entry per CDR3 protein. The sample contains about 480,000 distinct CDR3 sequences, about 15% of which appear only once. The sample was blood, either unsorted or a sorted T cell fraction (not recorded which). All receptors derive from a male donor with ankylosing spondylitis. Each CDR3 is given with its conserved first and last residue. Each record gives: clone size, V gene, CDR3 protein. Clone sizes are given selectively: once, few, many, or a class where the clone is expanded.

clone_size: few; v_call: TRBV6-1; cdr3_aa: CASSSQGASRREQYF
clone_size: NA; v_call: TRBV19; cdr3_aa: CASSIGRDRVGQPQHF
clone_size: few; v_call: TRBV7-6; cdr3_aa: CASSLNAGGGGTDTQYF
clone_size: once; v_call: TRBV20-1; cdr3_aa: CSARDGFTGELFF
clone_size: NA; v_call: TRBV20-1; cdr3_aa: CSARDTVAGTYEQYF
clone_size: few; v_call: TRBV20-1; cdr3_aa: CSARDMGTGFTDTQYF
clone_size: NA; v_call: TRBV19; cdr3_aa: CASSIASGSPYNEQFF
clone_size: few; v_call: TRBV9; cdr3_aa: CASSADNSPLHF
clone_size: NA; v_call: TRBV6-1; cdr3_aa: CASRRRTQETQYF
clone_size: many; v_call: TRBV25-1; cdr3_aa: CASSDLYEQYF
clone_size: few; v_call: TRBV2; cdr3_aa: CASSRQRGAETQYF
clone_size: NA; v_call: TRBV20-1; cdr3_aa: CSARAVRGDPYEQYF
clone_size: few; v_call: TRBV6-2/TRBV6-3; cdr3_aa: CASSYSTGQRSSYEQYF
clone_size: few; v_call: TRBV7-3; cdr3_aa: CASTLAGDPQETQYF
clone_size: few; v_call: TRBV9; cdr3_aa: CASSVSSGRTDTQYF
clone_size: few; v_call: TRBV6-1; cdr3_aa: CASSEQVNSPLHF
clone_size: few; v_call: TRBV28; cdr3_aa: CASSGLEGLANEQFF
clone_size: few; v_call: TRBV19; cdr3_aa: CASSISPSGTDTQYF
clone_size: few; v_call: TRBV12-3/TRBV12-4; cdr3_aa: CASRPTGRTEAFF
clone_size: NA; v_call: TRBV6-1; cdr3_aa: CASSGSTGGRGYTF
clone_size: NA; v_call: TRBV20-1; cdr3_aa: CIARRSLNTEAFF
clone_size: few; v_call: TRBV6-2/TRBV6-3; cdr3_aa: CASSYDLQRQYF
clone_size: many; v_call: TRBV12-3/TRBV12-4; cdr3_aa: CASRTGEGAYFEAFF
clone_size: few; v_call: TRBV6-2/TRBV6-3; cdr3_aa: CASSPTRDLYGYTF
clone_size: NA; v_call: TRBV11-1; cdr3_aa: CASSFIGKGGQFNQPQHF
clone_size: NA; v_call: TRBV28; cdr3_aa: CASSSKALGYTF
clone_size: medium-sized; v_call: TRBV12-3/TRBV12-4; cdr3_aa: CASSLAAGDYTF
clone_size: few; v_call: TRBV12-3/TRBV12-4; cdr3_aa: CASSLGWGNEKLFF
clone_size: NA; v_call: TRBV19; cdr3_aa: CASGQFQETQYF
clone_size: NA; v_call: TRBV19; cdr3_aa: CASSTPTGGGYTF
clone_size: NA; v_call: TRBV7-9; cdr3_aa: CASSLASGGRTEAFF
clone_size: few; v_call: TRBV24-1; cdr3_aa: CATSDLQESYNEQFF
clone_size: NA; v_call: TRBV20-1; cdr3_aa: CSARQSAGGSPNPNEQFF
clone_size: NA; v_call: TRBV11-2; cdr3_aa: CASSLRVLLGTDTQYF
clone_size: few; v_call: TRBV5-1; cdr3_aa: CASTQGIGGTEAFF
clone_size: NA; v_call: TRBV30; cdr3_aa: CAGSRVNTEAFF
clone_size: NA; v_call: TRBV11-2; cdr3_aa: CASSQPSGGQETQYF
clone_size: many; v_call: TRBV20-1; cdr3_aa: CSARGQDSSGEQYF
clone_size: NA; v_call: TRBV9; cdr3_aa: CASSTGTGVGGELFF
clone_size: few; v_call: TRBV5-1; cdr3_aa: CASSFFGQAGEKLFF
clone_size: many; v_call: TRBV5-1; cdr3_aa: CASSFGQGGDTQYF
clone_size: many; v_call: TRBV12-3/TRBV12-4; cdr3_aa: CASSSSAYEQYF
clone_size: few; v_call: TRBV5-5; cdr3_aa: CASSLLIHLDEKLFF
clone_size: NA; v_call: TRBV12-3/TRBV12-4; cdr3_aa: CASSPGDRETHEQYF